This entry concerns a single TCR beta chain. The antigen is unknown. This record belongs to a study of cytotoxic CD8 clonotypes in ibrutinib-treated CLL. The study's findings and limits: Before falling back toward baseline at progression, clonality had risen at the time of ibrutinib response.

Profiling relied on immunoSEQ multiplex PCR, and the TCRdb table lists in-frame clones only, not all of them. The sample has around 20,000 clones, roughly 80% seen once. CDR3 size: 17 residues. V was clipped by 7 bases and J by 1 base, with 20 bases between them. Looked up from germline, CDR1 is MDHEN and CDR2 is SYDVKM. V gene TRBV28 combines with J gene TRBJ2-1, with D perhaps matching TRBD1 or TRBD2 (5 bases each). This material consisted of PBMCs, taken before ibrutinib treatment. The receptor was isolated from a human donor with chronic lymphocytic leukemia. CDR3 residues: CASTPVRGRLSYNEQFF. The CDR3 DNA follows: TGTGCCAGCACGCCCGTCCGGGGACGCTTATCCTACAATGAGCAGTTCTTC.